This TCR beta chain was identified in a study of cytomegalovirus exposure and HLA in healthy donors. Per the germline V gene, CDR1 is SQVTM and CDR2 is ANQGSEA. With V trimmed by 6 bases and J by 4 bases, 5 bases remained unmatched. CDR3 length: 14 amino acids. The PCR was carried out with 60 Vbeta primers and 13 Jbeta primers. The method was immunoSEQ multiplex PCR; TCRdb's version includes in-frame clones alone and lacks a portion of them. The sample yields 150,000 to 200,000 clones, 77% seen once. The sample was PBMCs. The TCR sequence derives from a woman aged 30 to 39 in good health and CMV-seronegative. The V call is TRBV29-1, the J call TRBJ2-2; TRBD1 aligns across 10 bases. The CDR3 nucleotides read TGCAGCGTCGCCCGGACAGGGGGCACCGGGGAGCTGTTTTTT. Its translation: CSVARTGGTGELFF.